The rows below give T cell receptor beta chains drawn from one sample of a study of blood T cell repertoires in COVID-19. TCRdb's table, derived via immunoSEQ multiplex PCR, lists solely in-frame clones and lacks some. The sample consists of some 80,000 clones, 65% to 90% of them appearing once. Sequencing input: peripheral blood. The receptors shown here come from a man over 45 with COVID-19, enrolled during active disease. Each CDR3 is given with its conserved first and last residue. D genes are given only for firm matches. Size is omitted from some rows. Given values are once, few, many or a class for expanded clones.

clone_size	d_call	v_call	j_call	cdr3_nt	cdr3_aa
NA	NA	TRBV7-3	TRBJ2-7	TGTGCCAGCAGCTCCACTCGGGGTCTCGAGCAGTACTTC	CASSSTRGLEQYF
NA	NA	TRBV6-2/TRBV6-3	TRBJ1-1	TGTGCCAGCAGTTACAGGGGCCCCAACACTGAAGCTTTCTTT	CASSYRGPNTEAFF
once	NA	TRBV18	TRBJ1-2	TGTGCCAGCTCCCGACAGGAAACATTTTATGGCTACACCTTC	CASSRQETFYGYTF
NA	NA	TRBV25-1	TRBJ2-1	TGTGCCAGCTCAGCCACCGGGGGTCATGGCAATGAGCAGTTCTTC	CASSATGGHGNEQFF
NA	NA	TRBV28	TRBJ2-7	TGTGCCAGCAGTTTAGTCCCCCGGGGCGAGCAGTACTTC	CASSLVPRGEQYF
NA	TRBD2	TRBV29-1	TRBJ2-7	TGCAGCGCTGGAACTAGCGCTACCTACGAGCAGTACTTC	CSAGTSATYEQYF
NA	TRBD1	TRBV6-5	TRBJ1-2	TGTGCCAGCAGTACCCGGGACAGGGGAGGTGGCTACACCTTC	CASSTRDRGGGYTF
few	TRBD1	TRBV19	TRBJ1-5	TGTGCCACCGACGACAGGGGACGACAGCCCCAGCATTTT	CATDDRGRQPQHF
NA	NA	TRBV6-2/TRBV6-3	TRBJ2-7	TGTGCCAGCAGTTACCAGACAGTCTTCGAGCAGTACTTC	CASSYQTVFEQYF
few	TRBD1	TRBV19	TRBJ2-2	TGTGCCAGTAGTATTCAGGGGACAGCGAACACCGGGGAGCTGTTTTTT	CASSIQGTANTGELFF
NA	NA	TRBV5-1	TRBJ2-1	TGCGCCAGCAGCCCCCGAGCCCGTTCCTACAATGAGCAGTTCTTC	CASSPRARSYNEQFF
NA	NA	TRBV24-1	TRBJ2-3	TGTGCCACCAGTGCCCTAGGGAACTCCGGGGGCACAGATACGCAGTATTTT	CATSALGNSGGTDTQYF
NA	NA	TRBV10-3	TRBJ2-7	TGTGCCATCAGTGAGTCAGCGAAAGTCAACTCGCACTTC	CAISESAKVNSHF
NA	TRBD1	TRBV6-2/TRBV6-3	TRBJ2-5	TGTGCCAGCAGTTCTCCGGGACAGGGCGAAAAGACCCAGTACTTC	CASSSPGQGEKTQYF
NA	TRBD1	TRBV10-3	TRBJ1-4	TGTGCCATCAGTGTTGGACAGGGGGGAAAACTGTTTTTT	CAISVGQGGKLFF
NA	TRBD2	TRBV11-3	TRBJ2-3	TGTGCCAGCAGCCCGACTAGCGGGAGGGCCGGAGATACGCAGTATTTT	CASSPTSGRAGDTQYF
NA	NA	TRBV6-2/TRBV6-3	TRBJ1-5	TGTGCCAGCAGTAATCCTCCCGTTCAGCCCCAGCATTTT	CASSNPPVQPQHF
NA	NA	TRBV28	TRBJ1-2	TGTGTCACCAAGGGGTACTATGGCTACACCTTC	CVTKGYYGYTF
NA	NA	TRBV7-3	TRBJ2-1	TGTGCCAGCAGCTTAGGTAGCGGTGGGGGATTTGAGCAGTTCTTC	CASSLGSGGGFEQFF
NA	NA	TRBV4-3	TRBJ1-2	TGCGCCAGCAGCCAAGAAGGAACGAGCGCTAACTATGGCTACACCTTC	CASSQEGTSANYGYTF
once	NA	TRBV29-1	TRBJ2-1	TGCAGCGTTGACCCCGCCTACAATGAGCAGTTCTTC	CSVDPAYNEQFF
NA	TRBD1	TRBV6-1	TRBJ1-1	TGTGCCAGCAGATCACAGGGGGCGGACACTGAAGCTTTCTTT	CASRSQGADTEAFF
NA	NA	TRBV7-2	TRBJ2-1	TGTGCCAGCAGCTTATCGACTGGCAGCTCCTACAATGAGCAGTTCTTC	CASSLSTGSSYNEQFF
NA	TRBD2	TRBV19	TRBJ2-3	TGTGCCAGTAGTAGAGGACTAGCGGGAGCGGCAGATACGCAGTATTTT	CASSRGLAGAADTQYF
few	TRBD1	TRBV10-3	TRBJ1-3	TGTGCCATCAGTGAACCGGGACAGGGGAGAGGAAACACCATATATTTT	CAISEPGQGRGNTIYF
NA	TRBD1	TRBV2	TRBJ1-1	TGTGCCAGCCGCTTAAGGGGGCTCACTGAAGCTTTCTTT	CASRLRGLTEAFF
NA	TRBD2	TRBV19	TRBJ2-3	TGTGCCAGTAGTACCGGACTAGCGTCAGATACGCAGTATTTT	CASSTGLASDTQYF
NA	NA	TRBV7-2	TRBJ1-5	TGTGCCAGCAGCTTAGATAAGAGTCAGCCCCAGCATTTT	CASSLDKSQPQHF
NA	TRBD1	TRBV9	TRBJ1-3	TGTGCCAGCAGCGTTGGACAGGGGGAAGGAAACACCATATATTTT	CASSVGQGEGNTIYF
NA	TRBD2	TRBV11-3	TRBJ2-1	TGTGCCAGCAGCTCCCGGAATTGGAGCGGGAGAGAGAATGAGCAGTTCTTC	CASSSRNWSGRENEQFF
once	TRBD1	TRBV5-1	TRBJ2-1	TGCGCCAGCAGCACTGGGGGGACAGGGACAGTCCTAATTAACAATGAGCAGTTCTTC	CASSTGGTGTVLINNEQFF
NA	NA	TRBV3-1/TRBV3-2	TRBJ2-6	TGTGCCAGCAGCCCCCTAGGAGGAGGGGCCAACGTCCTGACTTTC	CASSPLGGGANVLTF
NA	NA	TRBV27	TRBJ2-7	TGTGCCAGCAGTTCAGAGATTGACAGCAGGGGGTACTTC	CASSSEIDSRGYF
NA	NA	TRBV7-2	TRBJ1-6	TGTGCCAGCAGCTCACTCCGACAAAATTCACCCCTCCACTTT	CASSSLRQNSPLHF
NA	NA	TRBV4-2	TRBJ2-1	TGTGCCAGCAGCCAAGAACCGGGAGAAGCCTACAATGAGCAGTTCTTC	CASSQEPGEAYNEQFF
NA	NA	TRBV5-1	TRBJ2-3	TGCGCCAGCAGCACCCGGAGGAGCGGGAGCACAGATACGCAGTATTTT	CASSTRRSGSTDTQYF
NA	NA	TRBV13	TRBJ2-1	TGTGCCAGCAGCCTAGACGGGCAGGGGCTGAGCAATGAGCAGTTCTTC	CASSLDGQGLSNEQFF
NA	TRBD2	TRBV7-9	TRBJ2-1	TGTGCCAGCAGCACTGGGGGACTAGCGGGAGTCGGGCGGGAGCAGTTCTTC	CASSTGGLAGVGREQFF
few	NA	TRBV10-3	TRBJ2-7	TGTGCCATCAGTCGGGTCAGTTACGAGCAGTACTTC	CAISRVSYEQYF
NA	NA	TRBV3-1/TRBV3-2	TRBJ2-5	TGTGCCAGCAGCCAGGGGCTCGTAGAGGAAGAGACCCAGTACTTC	CASSQGLVEEETQYF
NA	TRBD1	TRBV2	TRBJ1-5	TGTGCCAGCAGTGAAAGGGGGCTCAGGAGTCAGCCCCAGCATTTT	CASSERGLRSQPQHF
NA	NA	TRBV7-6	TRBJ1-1	TGTGCCAGCAGCCCTTTTTTCACAAAAGTGGCGAACACTGAAGCTTTCTTT	CASSPFFTKVANTEAFF
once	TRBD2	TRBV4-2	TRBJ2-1	TGTGCCAGCAGCCAAGAGTCTAGCGGGGCAAAGCAGTTCTTC	CASSQESSGAKQFF
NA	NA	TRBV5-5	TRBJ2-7	TGTGCCAGCAGCCCGGGGACTGCCGAGCAGTACTTC	CASSPGTAEQYF
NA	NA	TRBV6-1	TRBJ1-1	TGTGCCAGCAGTGAACATTTGGCTTTAACGAACACTGAAGCTTTCTTT	CASSEHLALTNTEAFF
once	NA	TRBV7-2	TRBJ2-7	TGTGCCAGCAGCTGGGGAGTTACCAGCTCCTACGAGCAGTACTTC	CASSWGVTSSYEQYF
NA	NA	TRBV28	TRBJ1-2	TGTGCCAGCAGTAAAACAGGACACTATGGCTACACCTTC	CASSKTGHYGYTF
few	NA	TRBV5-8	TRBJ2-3	TGTGCCAGCAGCTTGGGCTTGACAGATAACACAGATACGCAGTATTTT	CASSLGLTDNTDTQYF
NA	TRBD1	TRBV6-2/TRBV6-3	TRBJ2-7	TGTGCCAGCAGTTACAGTTCAGGGGGCCCGACTGAGCAGTACTTC	CASSYSSGGPTEQYF
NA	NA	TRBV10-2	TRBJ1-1	TGCGCCAGCAAGGGGGGGGCAGGGGATTTCACTGAAGCTTTCTTT	CASKGGAGDFTEAFF
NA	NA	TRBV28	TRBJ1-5	TGTGCCGGGGGGAATGGGAATCAGCCCCAGCATTTT	CAGGNGNQPQHF
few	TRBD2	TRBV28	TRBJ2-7	TGTGCCAGCAGTCTAAGACCCCTAATGGGCGGGAGGTACGAGCAGTACTTC	CASSLRPLMGGRYEQYF
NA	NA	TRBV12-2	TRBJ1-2	TGTGCAAGTCGCTTCACGGGGGAACGGCGATATGGCTACACCTTC	CASRFTGERRYGYTF
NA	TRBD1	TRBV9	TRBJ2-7	TGTGCCAGCACCCCATCTGGGACAGGGGGGACCTACGAGCAGTACTTC	CASTPSGTGGTYEQYF